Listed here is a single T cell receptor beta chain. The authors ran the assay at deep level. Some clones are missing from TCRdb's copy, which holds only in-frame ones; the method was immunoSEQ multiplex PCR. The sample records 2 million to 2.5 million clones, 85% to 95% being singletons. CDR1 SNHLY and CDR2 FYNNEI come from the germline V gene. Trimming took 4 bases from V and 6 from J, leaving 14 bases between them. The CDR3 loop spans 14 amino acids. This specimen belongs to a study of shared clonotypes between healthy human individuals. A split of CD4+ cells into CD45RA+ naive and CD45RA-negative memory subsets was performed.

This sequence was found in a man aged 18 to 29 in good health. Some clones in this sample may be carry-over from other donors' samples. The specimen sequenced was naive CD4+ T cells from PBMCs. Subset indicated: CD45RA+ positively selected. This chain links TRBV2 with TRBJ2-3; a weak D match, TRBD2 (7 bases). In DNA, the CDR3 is TGTGCCAGCAGTGGGGTTCCGGGGGGCGATACGCAGTATTTT. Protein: CASSGVPGGDTQYF.